What follows are 20 T cell receptor beta chains derived from one specimen sequenced in a study of beta chain features in type 1 diabetes. The study reverse transcribed the entire isolated RNA, so it sequenced expressed TCRB transcripts. Assay used: immunoSEQ multiplex PCR; TCRdb lists only in-frame clones, some missing. The table has 200,000 to 250,000 clones, less than 15% seen once. Source material: naive CD4+ T cells from blood. The receptor set was obtained from a woman aged 35 to 49 in good health.

This rearrangement joins TRBV4-1 to TRBJ1-2; 9 positions agree with TRBD1. There are 15 residues in the CDR3. J gave up 6 bases and V 3 bases, and 8 bases lay outside the gene matches. Germline V gene data show CDR1 as MGHRA and CDR2 as YSYEKL. The CDR3 loop is CASSQGDREEDGYTF. In nucleotides, the CDR3 is TGCGCCAGCAGCCAGGGGGACAGGGAAGAAGATGGCTACACCTTC.

The gene calls are TRBV2 and TRBJ2-5; 7 nucleotides match TRBD2. Looked up from germline, CDR1 is SNHLY and CDR2 is FYNNEI. The CDR3 covers 13 residues. V was pared by 11 bases and J by 1 base, with 7 bases of the junction left unmatched. Here the CDR3 DNA reads TGTGCCTTCAGGACTAGTTTCCAAGAGACCCAGTACTTC. Protein sequence: CAFRTSFQETQYF. Supplemented by reference TRBV2 and TRBJ2-5, the full variable domain reads EPEVTQTPSHQVTQMGQEVILRCVPISNHLYFYWYRQILGQKVEFLVSFYNNEISEKSEIFDDQFSVERPDGSNFTLKIRSTKLEDSAMYFCAFRTSFQETQYFGPGTRLLVL.

This clone was found a few times. CDR3 sequence reads: CASSSGQPNTGELFF. The CDR3 region has the DNA TGTGCCAGCTCGTCGGGACAGCCGAACACCGGGGAGCTGTTTTTT. This chain links TRBV18 with TRBJ2-2, with 7 bases identical to TRBD1. The CDR3 has 15 residues. With V trimmed by 6 bases and J by 0 bases, 4 bases remained unmatched. In germline, CDR1 is KGHSH, CDR2 LQKENI. The full variable domain, its missing parts supplied by reference TRBV18 and TRBJ2-2, is NAGVMQNPRHLVRRRGQEARLRCSPMKGHSHVYWYRQLPEEGLKFMVYLQKENIIDESGMPKERFSAEFPKEGPSILRIQQVVRGDSAAYFCASSSGQPNTGELFFGEGSRLTVL.

The genes are TRBV11-2 and TRBJ2-4; no clear D gene. Trimming shortened V by 3 bases and J by 0 bases, and 9 bases separated the two germline ends. CDR1 is SGHAT, CDR2 FQNNGV, per germline. The CDR3 runs to 15 residues. This CDR3 is CASSFSLLAKNIQYF. The CDR3 DNA sequence: TGTGCCAGCAGCTTCAGTCTCCTAGCCAAAAACATTCAGTACTTC.

The V and J genes are TRBV10-3 and TRBJ1-2; 11 bases agree with TRBD1. The CDR3 contains 16 residues. Germline V CDR1 and CDR2: ENHRY, SYGVKD. V dropped 0 bases and J dropped 7; count of bases not matched to a gene: 7. CDR3 residues: CAISESAGQGAGGYTF. CDR3 sequence (DNA): TGTGCCATCAGTGAGTCGGCCGGACAGGGGGCGGGTGGCTACACCTTC.

The rearrangement joins TRBV5-1 to TRBJ1-4; 7 bases fit TRBD1. Germline trimming cut 5 bases from V and 2 bases from J; bases unmatched to any gene: 9. The CDR3 has 16 residues. CDR1 SGHRS and CDR2 YFSETQ come from the germline V gene. The chain's CDR3 is CASRRLTGRTNEKLFF. The CDR3, as DNA: TGCGCCAGCAGACGGTTGACAGGGCGGACTAATGAAAAACTGTTTTTT.

This clone was seen a handful of times. The chain couples TRBV9 to TRBJ2-3; D is unclear. Per the germline V gene, CDR1 is SGDLS and CDR2 is YYNGEE. V lost 3 bases and J lost 4, with 9 bases in between. This CDR3 comprises 13 residues. The chain's CDR3 is CASSGGLADTQYF. CDR3 coding DNA: TGTGCCAGCAGCGGTGGGCTCGCAGATACGCAGTATTTT.

The chain combines TRBV11-2 with TRBJ2-1; the match to TRBD1 covers 8 bases. From germline, CDR1 is SGHAT and CDR2 FQNNGV. V was clipped by 6 bases and J by 6 bases; unmatched bases: 13. The CDR3 is 16 amino acids. CDR3 loop: CASSLASGQGGNEQFF. The CDR3 DNA is TGTGCCAGCAGTCTCGCCTCCGGACAGGGAGGCAATGAGCAGTTCTTC.

This clone was detected only a few times. In DNA form, the CDR3 reads TGTGCCAGCAGCATCCGGGACAGAAACACTGAAGCTTTCTTT. Amino acids: CASSIRDRNTEAFF. The chain carries TRBV2 and TRBJ1-1; 7 nucleotides match TRBD1. The V gene end was trimmed by 6 bases and the J gene end by 2 bases; junction bases not matched to a gene: 6. The CDR3 sequence is 14 residues long. The V gene's germline CDR1 is SNHLY and CDR2 FYNNEI.

This clone was seen more than once but under ten times. The chain combines TRBV19 with TRBJ2-3, with 9 bases identical to TRBD2. Germline V gene data show CDR1 as LNHDA and CDR2 as SQIVND (reference sequence). J was trimmed by 11 bases and V by 5 bases; bases with no gene match: 11. CDR3 length equals 14 residues. The CDR3 protein is CASSPRSSGGGQYF. As DNA, the CDR3 is TGTGCCAGTAGTCCCCGTAGTAGCGGGGGCGGGCAGTATTTT.

In its sample, this clone was seen a few times. The rearrangement links TRBV29-1 to TRBJ2-3; the D gene is possibly TRBD1 (5 bases). The germline CDR1 and CDR2 sequences are SQVTM and ANQGSEA. The CDR3 totals 13 residues. V was shortened by 0 bases and J by 11 bases, with 15 bases between the two germline ends. CDR3 protein: CSVEDIKQVRQYF. In DNA, the CDR3 is TGCAGCGTTGAAGATATCAAACAGGTCAGGCAGTATTTT.

This clone was picked up many times. This sequence joins TRBV29-1 and TRBJ1-2; 7 bases map to TRBD1. This CDR3 has 12 residues. Germline V lookup: CDR1 SQVTM, CDR2 ANQGSEA. V shed 6 bases and J 1 base; nucleotides not matched to a gene: 2. The CDR3 here is CSVGDSNYGYTF. CDR3 nucleotides: TGCAGCGTGGGGGACAGTAACTATGGCTACACCTTC.

This clone was found a few times. This chain uses TRBV6-5 with TRBJ2-7, with 8 bases lining up with TRBD1. CDR1 is MNHEY and CDR2 is SVGAGI in the germline V gene. The CDR3 extends over 16 amino acids. The J segment lost 7 bases and the V segment lost 0 bases, leaving 11 bases of the junction unmatched. The CDR3 protein is CASSYSNQGAALEQYF. Here the CDR3 DNA reads TGTGCCAGCAGTTACTCGAATCAGGGGGCTGCCTTAGAGCAGTACTTC.

The V call is TRBV28, the J call TRBJ1-5; no clear D gene. V was shortened by 3 bases and J by 2 bases, with 11 bases between the two germline ends. Germline values: CDR1 MDHEN, CDR2 SYDVKM. The CDR3 contains 15 residues. CDR3 nucleotides: TGTGCCAGCAGTTTTATCCTCTCGGGCAATCAGCCCCAGCATTTT. As protein: CASSFILSGNQPQHF.

This clone was observed a handful of times. The gene calls are TRBV7-2 and TRBJ2-5; weak D call: TRBD2 (6 bases). V was clipped by 5 bases and J by 9 bases, with 16 bases between them. Germline lookup yields CDR1 SGHTA and CDR2 FQGNSA. The CDR3 extends over 13 amino acids. The CDR3 is CASSPGLPQPQYF. CDR3 nucleotide sequence: TGTGCCAGCAGCCCGGGACTCCCACAACCCCAGTACTTC.

This clone was seen more than once but under ten times. This rearrangement joins TRBV2 to TRBJ1-2; maybe TRBD1 (5 bases). CDR3 length: 13 amino acids. Trimming cost V 4 bases and J 6 bases, with 12 bases left between them. The V gene's germline CDR1 is SNHLY and CDR2 FYNNEI. DNA for the CDR3: TGTGCCAGCAGTGGGGGGACTAGAAATGGCTACACCTTC. It is translated as CASSGGTRNGYTF. The full variable domain, in which reference TRBV2 and TRBJ1-2 provide the parts outside the CDR3, is EPEVTQTPSHQVTQMGQEVILRCVPISNHLYFYWYRQILGQKVEFLVSFYNNEISEKSEIFDDQFSVERPDGSNFTLKIRSTKLEDSAMYFCASSGGTRNGYTFGSGTRLTVV.

Only a few counts were recorded for this clone. The genes are TRBV2 and TRBJ1-5; D unresolved. V dropped 5 bases and J dropped 9 bases, with 8 bases sitting between them. The CDR3 sequence is 11 residues long. Germline loops: CDR1 SNHLY, CDR2 FYNNEI. CDR3 sequence reads: CASSYPGPQHF. The CDR3 nucleotides read TGTGCCAGCAGTTACCCAGGGCCCCAGCATTTT.

The chain recombines TRBV10-3 with TRBJ2-5, with D tentatively TRBD2 (5 bases). The J call may be mistaken, given a closer DNA end match to TRBJ2-7. CDR3 length: 13 amino acids. Germline lookup yields CDR1 ENHRY and CDR2 SYGVKD. The CDR3 spells CAIREHVNYEQYF. The CDR3 DNA reads TGTGCCATCCGGGAACACGTGAACTACGAGCAGTACTTC.

A note on this clone: This sample also contains other DNA sequences that code for the same CDR3. The chain links TRBV5-6 to TRBJ1-5; perhaps TRBD1 as D (5 bases). The CDR3 spans 15 residues. The germline CDR1 and CDR2 sequences are SGHDT and YYEEEE. The V and J ends lost 0 bases and 2 bases respectively, with 9 bases between them. This chain's CDR3 is CASSLAGGGNQPQHF. CDR3 DNA: TGTGCCAGCAGCTTGGCCGGGGGTGGCAATCAGCCCCAGCATTTT.

The gene calls are TRBV5-4 and TRBJ2-3, with D possibly matching TRBD2 (5 bases). The V gene's germline CDR1 is SGHNT and CDR2 YYREEE (reference sequence). This CDR3 has 13 residues. With 2 bases removed from V and 6 bases from J, the gap between germline ends came to 10 bases. The CDR3 DNA is TGTGCCAGCAGCTTTCCGGGGTCCGATACGCAGTATTTT. It encodes CASSFPGSDTQYF.